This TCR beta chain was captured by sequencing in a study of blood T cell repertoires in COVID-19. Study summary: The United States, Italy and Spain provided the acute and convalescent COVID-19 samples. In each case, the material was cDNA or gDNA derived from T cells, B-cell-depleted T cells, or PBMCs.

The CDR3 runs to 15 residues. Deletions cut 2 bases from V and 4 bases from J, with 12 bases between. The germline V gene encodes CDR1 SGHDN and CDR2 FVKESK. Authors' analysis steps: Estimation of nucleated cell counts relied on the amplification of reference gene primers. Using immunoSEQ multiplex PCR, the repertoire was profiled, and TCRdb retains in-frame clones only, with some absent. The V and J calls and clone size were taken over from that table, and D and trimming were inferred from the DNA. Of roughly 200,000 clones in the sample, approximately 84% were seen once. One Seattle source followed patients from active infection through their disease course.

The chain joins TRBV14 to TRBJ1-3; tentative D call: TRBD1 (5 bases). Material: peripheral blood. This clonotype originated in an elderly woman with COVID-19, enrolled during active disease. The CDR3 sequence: CASSQRAGSGNTIYF. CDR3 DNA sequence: TGTGCCAGCAGCCAACGGGCAGGGTCAGGAAACACCATATATTTT.